This TCR beta chain comes out of a study of OX40 agonist ivuxolimab in advanced cancers. Clones were sequenced by immunoSEQ multiplex PCR, and TCRdb holds only the in-frame ones, with some missing. The sample carries around 78,000 clones, about nine tenths recorded once. With regard to this clone: Its antigen is not identified.

Blood sampling took place at baseline, cycle 4 day 1, and cycle 7 day 1. Study-level findings and limits: Clonal expansion in partial responders at 0.1-3.0 mg/kg ranked among the lowest.

Trimming stripped 9 bases from V and 0 bases from J, with 9 bases between. The CDR3 loop spans 13 amino acids. Germline V gives CDR1 LNHDA, CDR2 SQIVND (reference sequence). The clonotype was recovered from an adult with an advanced solid tumor such as melanoma, head and neck, liver or kidney cancer. The gene calls are TRBV19 and TRBJ1-5, with D tentatively TRBD1 (5 bases). The specimen was CD4+ or CD8+ T cells sorted from blood, collected in a trial of the OX40 agonist ivuxolimab. In nucleotides, the CDR3 is TGTGCCAGCACAACAGGTAGCAATCAGCCCCAGCATTTT. Residues: CASTTGSNQPQHF.